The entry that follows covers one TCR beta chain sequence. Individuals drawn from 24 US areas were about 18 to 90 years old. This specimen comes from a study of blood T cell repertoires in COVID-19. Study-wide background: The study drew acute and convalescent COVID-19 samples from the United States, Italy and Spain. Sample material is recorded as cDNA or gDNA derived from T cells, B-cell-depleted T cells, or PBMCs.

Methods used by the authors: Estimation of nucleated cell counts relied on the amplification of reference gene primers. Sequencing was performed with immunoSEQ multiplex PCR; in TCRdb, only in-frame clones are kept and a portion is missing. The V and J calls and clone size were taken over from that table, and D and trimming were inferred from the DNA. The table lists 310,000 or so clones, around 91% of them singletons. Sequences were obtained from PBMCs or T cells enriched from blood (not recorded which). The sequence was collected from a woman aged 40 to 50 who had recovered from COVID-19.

The CDR3, as DNA: TGTGCCAGCAGCTTTCTGGTAGAATCCTACGAGCAGTACTTC. Translation: CASSFLVESYEQYF. This chain connects TRBV7-8 to TRBJ2-7, with unresolved D. The CDR3 has 14 amino acids. V was pared by 3 bases and J by 1 base, with 10 bases between. Germline lookup yields CDR1 SGHVS and CDR2 FQNEAQ.